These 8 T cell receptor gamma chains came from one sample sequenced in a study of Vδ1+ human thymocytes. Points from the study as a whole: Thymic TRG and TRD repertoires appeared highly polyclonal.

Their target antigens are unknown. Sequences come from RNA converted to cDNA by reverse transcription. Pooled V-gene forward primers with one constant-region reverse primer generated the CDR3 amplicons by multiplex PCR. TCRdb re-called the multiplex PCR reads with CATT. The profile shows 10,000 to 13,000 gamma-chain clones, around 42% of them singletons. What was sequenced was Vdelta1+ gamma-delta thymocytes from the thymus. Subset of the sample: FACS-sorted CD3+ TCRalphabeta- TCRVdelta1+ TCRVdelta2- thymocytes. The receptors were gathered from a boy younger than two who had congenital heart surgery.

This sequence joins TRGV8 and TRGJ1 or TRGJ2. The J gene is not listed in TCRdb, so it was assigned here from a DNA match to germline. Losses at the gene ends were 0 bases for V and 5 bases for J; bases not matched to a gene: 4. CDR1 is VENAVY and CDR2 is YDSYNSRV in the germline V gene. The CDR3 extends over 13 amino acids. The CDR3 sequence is CATWDRNDYKKLF. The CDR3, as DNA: TGTGCCACCTGGGATAGGAACGATTATAAGAAACTCTTT.

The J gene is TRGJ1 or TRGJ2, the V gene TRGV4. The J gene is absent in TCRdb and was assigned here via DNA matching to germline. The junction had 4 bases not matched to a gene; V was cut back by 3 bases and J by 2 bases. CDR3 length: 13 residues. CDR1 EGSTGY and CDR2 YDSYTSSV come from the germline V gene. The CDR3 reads CATWDRHYYKKLF. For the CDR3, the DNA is TGTGCCACCTGGGATCGCCATTATTATAAGAAACTCTTT.

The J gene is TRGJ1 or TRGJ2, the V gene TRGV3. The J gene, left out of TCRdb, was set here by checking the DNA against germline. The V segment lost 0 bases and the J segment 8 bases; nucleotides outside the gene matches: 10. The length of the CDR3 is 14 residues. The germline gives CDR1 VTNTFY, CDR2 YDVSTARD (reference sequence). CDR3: CATWDRLAEDKKLF. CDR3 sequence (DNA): TGTGCCACCTGGGACAGGCTCGCTGAGGATAAGAAACTCTTT.

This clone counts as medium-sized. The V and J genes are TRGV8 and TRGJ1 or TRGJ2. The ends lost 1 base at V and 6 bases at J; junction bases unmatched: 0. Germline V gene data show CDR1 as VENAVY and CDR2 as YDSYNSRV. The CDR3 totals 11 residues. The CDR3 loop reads CATWDSYKKLF. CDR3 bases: TGTGCCACCTGGGATAGTTATAAGAAACTCTTT.

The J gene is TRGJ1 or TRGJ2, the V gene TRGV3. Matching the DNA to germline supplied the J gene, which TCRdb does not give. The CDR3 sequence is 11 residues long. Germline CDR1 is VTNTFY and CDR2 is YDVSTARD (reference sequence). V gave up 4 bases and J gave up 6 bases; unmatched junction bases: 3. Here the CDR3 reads CATWECYKKLF. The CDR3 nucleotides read TGTGCCACCTGGGAATGTTATAAGAAACTCTTT.

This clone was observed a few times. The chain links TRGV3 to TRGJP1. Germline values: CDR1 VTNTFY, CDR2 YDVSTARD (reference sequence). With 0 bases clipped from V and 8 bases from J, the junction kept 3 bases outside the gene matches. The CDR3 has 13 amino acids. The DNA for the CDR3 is TGTGCCACCTGGGACAGGCCCGGTTGGTTCAAGATATTT. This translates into CATWDRPGWFKIF.

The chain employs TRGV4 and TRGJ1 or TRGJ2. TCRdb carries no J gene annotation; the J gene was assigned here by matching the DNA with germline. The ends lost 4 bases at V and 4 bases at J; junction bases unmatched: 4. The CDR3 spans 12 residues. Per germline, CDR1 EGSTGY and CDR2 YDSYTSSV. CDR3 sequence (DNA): TGTGCCACCTGGGAGGACTATTATAAGAAACTCTTT. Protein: CATWEDYYKKLF.

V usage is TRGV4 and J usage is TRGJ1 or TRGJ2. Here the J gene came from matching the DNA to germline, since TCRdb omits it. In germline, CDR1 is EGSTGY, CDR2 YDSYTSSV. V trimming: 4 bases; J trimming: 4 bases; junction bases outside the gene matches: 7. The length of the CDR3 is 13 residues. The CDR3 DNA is TGTGCCACCTGGGACCTGGGGTATTATAAGAAACTCTTT. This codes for CATWDLGYYKKLF.